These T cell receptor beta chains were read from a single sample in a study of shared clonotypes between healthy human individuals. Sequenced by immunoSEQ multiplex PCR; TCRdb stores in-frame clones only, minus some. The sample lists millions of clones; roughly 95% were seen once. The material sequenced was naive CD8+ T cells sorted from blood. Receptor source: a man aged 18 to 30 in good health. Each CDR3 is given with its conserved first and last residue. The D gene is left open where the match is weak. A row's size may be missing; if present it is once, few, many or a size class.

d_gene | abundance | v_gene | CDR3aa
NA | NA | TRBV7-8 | CASSLDISSYEQYF
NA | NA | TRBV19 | CASSIRGPANEKLFF
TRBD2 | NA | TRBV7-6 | CASSLGTSLHEQFF
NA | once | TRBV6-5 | CASSPPGSYEQYF
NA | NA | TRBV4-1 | CASRWGRELFF
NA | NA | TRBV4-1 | CASSQDPAKYNSPLHF
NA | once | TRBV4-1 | CASSQERQLAYEQYF
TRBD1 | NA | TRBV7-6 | CASSAWTGSNEQFF
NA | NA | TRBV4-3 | CASSQYDTSTDTQYF
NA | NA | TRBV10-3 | CAISESGTGELFF
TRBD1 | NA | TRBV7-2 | CASSLGQGGYEQYF
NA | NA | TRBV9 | CASSVGPREETQYF
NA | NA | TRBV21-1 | CASSNWDRYNEQFF
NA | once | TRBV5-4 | CASSLGETGDIQYF
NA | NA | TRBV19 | CASTAGLNEQFF
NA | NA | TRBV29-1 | CSVDGGDTDTQYF
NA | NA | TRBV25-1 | CASSDSLGETQYF
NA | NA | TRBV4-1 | CASSQEVNTEAFF
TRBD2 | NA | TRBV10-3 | CAISEPGGDDRRKSYTQYF
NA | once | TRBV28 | CASKGPYEQYF
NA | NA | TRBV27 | CASSLVFPDTQYF
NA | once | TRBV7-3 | CASSLNGGVGNYGYTF
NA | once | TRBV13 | CASSLGGRRETEAFF
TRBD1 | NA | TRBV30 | CARQTGDGVEQYF
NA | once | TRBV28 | CASSLRGATAYEQYF
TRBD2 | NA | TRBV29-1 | CSVLPAGETQYF
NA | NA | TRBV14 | CASGITGELFF
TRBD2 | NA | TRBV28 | CASSFRASGGPSSYEQYF
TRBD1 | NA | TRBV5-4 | CASSLWDRGPDTQYF
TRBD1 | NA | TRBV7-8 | CASSSRDRGPNTEAFF
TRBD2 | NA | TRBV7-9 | CASSLGGEGLAKNIQYF
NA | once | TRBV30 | CAWDGTASYEQYF
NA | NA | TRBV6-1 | CASSGPSPRGGTYEQYF
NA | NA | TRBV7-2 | CASSPLVFFGELFF
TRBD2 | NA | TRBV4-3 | CASSQDPTSGRWADTQYF
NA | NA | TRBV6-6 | CASRHGGVTDTQYF
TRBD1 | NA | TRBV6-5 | CASTGTGNSPLHF
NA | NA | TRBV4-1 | CASSQEWVMNTEAFF
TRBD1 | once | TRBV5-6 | CASSAGTGDRGYTF
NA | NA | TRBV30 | CAWSVSSGNTIYF
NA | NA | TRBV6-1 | CASSENGRFGGPDTQYF
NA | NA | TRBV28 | CASSSPLSGVDYNQPQHF
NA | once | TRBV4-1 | CASSLRGENSPLHF
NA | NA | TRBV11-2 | CASSPVSNYNPTDTQYF
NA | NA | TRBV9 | CASSPSGSTLYNEQFF
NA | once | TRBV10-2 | CASRDDTQYF
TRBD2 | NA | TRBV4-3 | CASSQGLAGSYEQYF
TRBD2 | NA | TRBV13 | CASSQRLAEDTGELFF
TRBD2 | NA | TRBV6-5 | CASSYGVAGTYEQYF
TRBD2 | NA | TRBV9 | CASSVGAGGADTQYF
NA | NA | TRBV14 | CASSQDRGTPSANTEAFF